The T cell receptor (beta chain) under discussion was sequenced for a study of Ad26.COV2.S vaccination and SARS-CoV-2 variants (dated by TCRdb to about 2021). In terms of the full investigation: Vaccine-arm donors were drawn from COV1001, a multicentre, randomized, double-blind, placebo-controlled phase I-IIa trial of Ad26.COV2.S in healthy adults. Trial participants were randomized into five groups of five, in which low-dose or high-dose Ad26.COV2.S was given once or twice, or placebo was given on both occasions. The TCR-sequenced set comprised approximately 30 samples: about 19 Ad26.COV2.S vaccine recipients, 5 placebo recipients and 8 SARS-CoV-2 convalescent individuals. Ad26.COV2.S was administered intramuscularly at a dose of 5x10^10 or 1x10^11 viral particles, either as one shot or as two shots given 56 days apart. Investigators did not know the trial group allocation while performing experiments and assessing outcomes. TCRbeta repertoire sequencing was used to assess the specificity and breadth of SARS-CoV-2-reactive T cell receptors after Ad26.COV2.S vaccination.

What the research found in general, with its limitations: Ad26.COV2.S recipients had higher spike-specific TCR breadth than placebo recipients (P = 0.0014). The authors noted that the TCR breadth and depth analyses may have underestimated total T cell responses. Comparing responses between vaccine doses or regimens was not something the study was powered to do. Non-spike TCR breadth was comparable between vaccine and placebo recipients, consistent with the vaccine containing only spike. Substantial breadth of spike-specific CD8+ and CD4+ T cell responses was reported after vaccination.

According to the germline V gene, CDR1 reads SGHTA and CDR2 reads FQGTGA. Inclusive of the bounding cysteine and phenylalanine, the CDR3 is 15 residues long. Only the CDR3 portion is preserved as DNA: 45 bases, with reading frame beginning at the first base. Unmatched junction bases come to 6, with V trimmed by 5 bases and J by 4 bases. The sample's treatment or condition label is to be understood as: roughly 18 received Ad26.COV2.S at low or high dose, single or two shots; several received placebo; per-sample allocation not given. For vaccine and placebo recipients, repertoires were sequenced using samples collected on day 63 after the first injection. Cohort 1b enrolled 25 adults aged 18-55 years at a single site in Boston, USA, between 29 July and 7 August 2020. Ad26.COV2.S was a replication-incompetent adenovirus type 26 vector that expressed a prefusion-stabilized SARS-CoV-2 spike protein derived from the original Wuhan strain.

The immunoSEQ Assay was the method used to sequence TCRbeta CDR3 regions. After extraction, genomic DNA underwent amplification by bias-controlled multiplex PCR, followed by high-throughput sequencing. On the study's bioinformatics: To quantify the absolute abundance of every unique TCRbeta CDR3 region, sequences were collapsed and filtered. T cell fraction was estimated by normalizing TCRbeta template counts to usable DNA, with usable DNA measured through amplification of reference genes found in all nucleated cells. Repertoire TCRs were annotated as SARS-CoV-2-specific by exact matching of V gene, CDR3 amino acid sequence and J gene to a known reactive TCR set. MIRA supplied the reference SARS-CoV-2 TCR set, which was filtered for enrichment in COVID-19-positive ImmuneCODE repertoires so that public or cross-reactive TCRs were removed. Using the MIRA antigens, annotated TCRs were further analysed by specific ORF or by position within an ORF. Breadth was defined as annotated unique rearrangements over total unique productive rearrangements; depth was the summed frequency of those rearrangements. Two-sided Wilcoxon rank-sum tests were used to compare TCR breadth between groups. TCRdb provides this immuneACCESS table in a form limited to in-frame rearrangements. Some clones are lacking; in checked studies, under half of them reflect an unresolved V gene, and why the rest are absent is not known. The D gene and trimming were derived from the DNA, and the V and J assignments and clone size from that table. Recorded for this sample are 200,000 to 250,000 clones; more than 75% of them occurred a single time. Around 11% of the sample rests with the top ten.

About this clone itself: Its binding antigen is unknown. No base-level quality is on record; no much larger clone is a single base apart.

The chain is encoded by TRBV7-3 joined to TRBJ2-2; 8 bases in the middle match TRBD2. The clonotype was recovered from a person aged 18-65 years who received the Ad26.COV2.S COVID-19 vaccine or a placebo. Here the sequenced sample was peripheral blood, taken in a trial of Ad26.COV2.S vaccine versus placebo. The CDR3 region reads CASSPSGSSTGELFF. Here is the DNA: TGTGCCAGCAGCCCCAGCGGGAGTAGCACCGGGGAGCTGTTTTTT.